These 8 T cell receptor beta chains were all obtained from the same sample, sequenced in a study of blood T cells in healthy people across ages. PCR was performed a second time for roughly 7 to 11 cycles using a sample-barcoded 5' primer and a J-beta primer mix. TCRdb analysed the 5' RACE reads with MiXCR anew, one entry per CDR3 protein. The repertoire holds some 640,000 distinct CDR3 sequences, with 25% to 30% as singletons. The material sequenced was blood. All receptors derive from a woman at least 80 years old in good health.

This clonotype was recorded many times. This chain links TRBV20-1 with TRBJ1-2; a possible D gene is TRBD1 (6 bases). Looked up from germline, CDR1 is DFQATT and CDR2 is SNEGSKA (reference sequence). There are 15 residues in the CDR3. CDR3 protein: CSWAGATTTNYGYTF. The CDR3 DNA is TGCAGCTGGGCGGGGGCTACAACTACTAACTATGGCTACACCTTC.

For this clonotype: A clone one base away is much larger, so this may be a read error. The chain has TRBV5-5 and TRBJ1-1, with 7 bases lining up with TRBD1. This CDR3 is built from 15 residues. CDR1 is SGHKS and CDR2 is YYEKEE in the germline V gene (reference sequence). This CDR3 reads CARSQTGTANTEAFF. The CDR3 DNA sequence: TGTGCCCGCAGCCAAACCGGGACAGCTAACACTGAAGCTTTCTTT.

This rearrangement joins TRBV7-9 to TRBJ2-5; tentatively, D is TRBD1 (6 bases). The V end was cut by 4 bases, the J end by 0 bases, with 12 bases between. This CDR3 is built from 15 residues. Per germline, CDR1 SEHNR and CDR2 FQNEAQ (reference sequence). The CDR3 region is CASSSRDTNQETQYF. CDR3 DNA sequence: TGTGCCAGCAGCTCACGGGACACGAACCAAGAGACCCAGTACTTC.

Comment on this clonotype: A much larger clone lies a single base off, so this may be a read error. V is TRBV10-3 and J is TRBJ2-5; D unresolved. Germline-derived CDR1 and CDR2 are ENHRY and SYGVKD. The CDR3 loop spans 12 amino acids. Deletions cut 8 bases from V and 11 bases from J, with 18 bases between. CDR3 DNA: TGTGCCATCGAGGATCACTACAATGAGCAGTACTTC. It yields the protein CAIEDHYNEQYF.

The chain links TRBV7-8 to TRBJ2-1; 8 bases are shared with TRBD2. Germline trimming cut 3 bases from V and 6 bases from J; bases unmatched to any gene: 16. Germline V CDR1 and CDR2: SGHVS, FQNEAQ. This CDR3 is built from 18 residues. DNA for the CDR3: TGTGCCAGCAGCTTCCTTGGGACTAGTCGCCCCGGGTCCAATGAGCAGTTCTTC. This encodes CASSFLGTSRPGSNEQFF.

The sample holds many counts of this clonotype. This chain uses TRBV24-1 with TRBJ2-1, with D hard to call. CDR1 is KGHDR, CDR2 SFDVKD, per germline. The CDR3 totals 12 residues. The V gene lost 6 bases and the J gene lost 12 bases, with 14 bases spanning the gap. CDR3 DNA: TGTGCCACCAGTAGCGCGGAGCCCAGGCAGTTCTTC. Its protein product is CATSSAEPRQFF.

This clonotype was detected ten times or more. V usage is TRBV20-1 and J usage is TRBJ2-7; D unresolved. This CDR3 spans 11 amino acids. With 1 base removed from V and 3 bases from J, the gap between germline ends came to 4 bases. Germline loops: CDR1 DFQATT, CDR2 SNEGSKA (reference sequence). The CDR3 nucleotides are TGCAGTGCTAGAGGGGGCTACGAGCAGTACTTC. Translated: CSARGGYEQYF.

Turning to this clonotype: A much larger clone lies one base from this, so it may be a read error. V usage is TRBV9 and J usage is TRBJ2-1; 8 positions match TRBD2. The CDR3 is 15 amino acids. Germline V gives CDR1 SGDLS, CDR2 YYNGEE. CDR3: CASSSLSGGYNGQFF. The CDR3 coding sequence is TGTGCCAGCAGCTCGCTATCGGGGGGGTATAATGGGCAGTTCTTC. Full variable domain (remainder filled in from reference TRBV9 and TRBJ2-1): DSGVTQTPKHLITATGQRVTLRCSPRSGDLSVYWYQQSLDQGLQFLIQYYNGEERAKGNILERFSAQQFPDLHSELNLSSLELGDSALYFCASSSLSGGYNGQFFGPGTRLTVL.